This T cell receptor beta chain was retrieved from a study of tumor and adjacent non-tumor tissue in lung cancer. Overall study: The cohort had 12 adenocarcinoma, a couple of squamous cell and 1 small cell patients. Overall study findings and caveats: Compared with tumor, normal lung showed significantly lower TCR diversity. Tumor repertoires had a smaller top 100 clone share than normal lung.

No cell sorting was done before RNA was extracted from the tissue. Donors were chemotherapy-naive, newly diagnosed lung cancer surgical patients in China, August–late 2014. The germline V gene has CDR1 DFQATT and CDR2 SNEGSKA (reference sequence). V trimming: 8 bases; J trimming: 4 bases; junction bases outside the gene matches: 12. This CDR3 has 14 amino acids. The library came from three nested PCR rounds adapted from ARM-PCR protocols. TCRdb reanalysed the multiplex PCR reads using MiXCR and keeps one entry per CDR3 protein. The sample has fewer than 150,000 distinct CDR3 sequences; approximately 64% are singletons. In its sample, this clonotype was seen a few times. The antigen is not known. The CDR3 end shows no conserved phenylalanine or tryptophan, and so a read error is likely.

Sequencing input: lung tumor tissue. This TCR was recovered from a man in his 60s with small cell lung cancer. The chain carries TRBV20-1 and TRBJ2-5, with TRBD2 identical over 8 bases. The CDR3 nucleotides are TGCAGTCTTCAACCGGGACTAGGTAGAGAGACCCAGTACTAC. Translated: CSLQPGLGRETQYY.